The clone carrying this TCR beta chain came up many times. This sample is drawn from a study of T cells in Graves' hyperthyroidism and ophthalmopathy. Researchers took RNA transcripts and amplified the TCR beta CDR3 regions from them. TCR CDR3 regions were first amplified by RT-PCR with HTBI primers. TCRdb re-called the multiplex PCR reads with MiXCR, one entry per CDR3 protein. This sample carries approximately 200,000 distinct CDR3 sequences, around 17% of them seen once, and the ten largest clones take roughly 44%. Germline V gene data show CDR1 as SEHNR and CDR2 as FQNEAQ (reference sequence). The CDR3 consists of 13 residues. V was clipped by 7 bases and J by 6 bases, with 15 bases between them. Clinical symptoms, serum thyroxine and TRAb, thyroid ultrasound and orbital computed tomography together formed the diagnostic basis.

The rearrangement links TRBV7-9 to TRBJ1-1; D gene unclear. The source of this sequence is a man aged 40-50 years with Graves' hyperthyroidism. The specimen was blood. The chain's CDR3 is CASTRAGAAEAFF. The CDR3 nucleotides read TGTGCCAGCACCCGGGCGGGTGCCGCTGAAGCTTTCTTT.